This T cell receptor beta chain emerged from a study of T cell responses to AZD1222 COVID-19 vaccine. Study-level results: At baseline, just a handful of AZD1222 recipients tested seropositive. Reportedly, nearly half of unique spike TCRs recognized epitopes outside B.1.351/B.1.1.7 mutations.

Analyses pooled second doses at about 4 or about 12 weeks. In germline, CDR1 is MDHEN, CDR2 SYDVKM. Deletions cut 2 bases from V and 0 bases from J, with 14 bases between. The CDR3 is 17 residues long. In regard to this clone: The target antigen is unknown.

Clones were read by immunoSEQ multiplex PCR, and TCRdb kept only the in-frame ones, dropping some. The sample lists more than 150,000 clones; 85% to 90% were seen once. The sequence was collected from an adult who received the AZD1222 COVID-19 vaccine. The sequences come from peripheral blood, collected 28 days after the second AZD1222 dose. The chain employs TRBV28 and TRBJ1-3; D possibly corresponds to TRBD1 (5 bases). CDR3 protein: CASSLNQGTVSGNTIYF. The CDR3 region has the DNA TGTGCCAGCAGTTTAAACCAGGGTACCGTCTCTGGAAACACCATATATTTT. Full variable domain (remainder filled in from reference TRBV28 and TRBJ1-3): DVKVTQSSRYLVKRTGEKVFLECVQDMDHENMFWYRQDPGLGLRLIYFSYDVKMKEKGDIPEGYSVSREKKERFSLILESASTNQTSMYLCASSLNQGTVSGNTIYFGEGSWLTVV.